This T cell receptor (beta chain) came from a study of cytomegalovirus exposure and HLA in healthy donors. The CDR3 spans 13 residues. Germline V gene sequence: CDR1 SGHAT, CDR2 FQNNGV. Trimming took 5 bases from V and 4 from J; bases not matched to a gene: 5. A multiplex PCR was run with 60 Vbeta primers and 13 Jbeta primers. Here immunoSEQ multiplex PCR was the method, and the copy in TCRdb shows in-frame clones only, minus some. The data contain about 94,000 clones, about three quarters of them singletons. The sequence came from a middle-aged man in good health and CMV-seropositive. The chain couples TRBV11-2 to TRBJ2-7, with 7 bases matching TRBD1. Input material: PBMCs. CDR3 coding DNA: TGTGCCAGCAGCCGGGACAGATCTTACGAGCAGTACTTC. Translation gives CASSRDRSYEQYF.